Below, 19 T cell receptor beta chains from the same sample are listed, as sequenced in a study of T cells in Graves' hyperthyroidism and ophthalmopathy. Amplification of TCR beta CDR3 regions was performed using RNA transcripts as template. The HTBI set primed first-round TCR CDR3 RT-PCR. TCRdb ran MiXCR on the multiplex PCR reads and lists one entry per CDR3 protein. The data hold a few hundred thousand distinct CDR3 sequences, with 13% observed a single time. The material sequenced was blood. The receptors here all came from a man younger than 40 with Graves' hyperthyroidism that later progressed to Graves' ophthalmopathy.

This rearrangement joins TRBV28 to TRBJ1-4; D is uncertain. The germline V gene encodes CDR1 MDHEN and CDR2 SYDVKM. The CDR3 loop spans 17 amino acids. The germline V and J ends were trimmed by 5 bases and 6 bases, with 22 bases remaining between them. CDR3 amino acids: CASSEGLGRINDEKLFF. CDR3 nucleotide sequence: TGTGCCAGCAGTGAAGGGCTAGGGCGGATCAACGATGAAAAACTGTTTTTT.

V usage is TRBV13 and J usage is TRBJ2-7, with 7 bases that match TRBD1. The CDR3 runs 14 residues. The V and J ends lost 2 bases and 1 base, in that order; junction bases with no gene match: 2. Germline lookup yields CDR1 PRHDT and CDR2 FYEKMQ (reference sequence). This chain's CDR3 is CASSLKGASYEQYF. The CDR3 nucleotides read TGTGCCAGCAGCTTAAAGGGGGCATCCTACGAGCAGTACTTC.

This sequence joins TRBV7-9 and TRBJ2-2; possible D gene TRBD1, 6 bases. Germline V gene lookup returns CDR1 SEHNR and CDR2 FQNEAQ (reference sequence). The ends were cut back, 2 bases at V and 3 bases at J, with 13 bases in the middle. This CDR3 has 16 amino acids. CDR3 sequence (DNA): TGTGCCAGCAGCTTAAGCACAGGGAGTCACACCGGGGAGCTGTTTTTT. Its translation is CASSLSTGSHTGELFF.

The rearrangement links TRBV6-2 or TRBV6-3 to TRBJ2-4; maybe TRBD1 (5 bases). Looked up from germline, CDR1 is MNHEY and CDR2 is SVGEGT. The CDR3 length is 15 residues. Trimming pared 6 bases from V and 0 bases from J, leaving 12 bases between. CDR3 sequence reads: CASRPTGVAKNIQYF. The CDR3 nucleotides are TGTGCCAGCAGACCTACAGGAGTAGCCAAAAACATTCAGTACTTC.

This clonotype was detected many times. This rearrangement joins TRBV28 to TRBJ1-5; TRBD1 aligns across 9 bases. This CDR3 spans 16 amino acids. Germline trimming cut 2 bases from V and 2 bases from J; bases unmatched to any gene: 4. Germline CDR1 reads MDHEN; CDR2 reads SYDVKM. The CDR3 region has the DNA TGTGCCAGCAGTTTACGACAGGGGGACGGCAATCAGCCCCAGCATTTT. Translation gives CASSLRQGDGNQPQHF.

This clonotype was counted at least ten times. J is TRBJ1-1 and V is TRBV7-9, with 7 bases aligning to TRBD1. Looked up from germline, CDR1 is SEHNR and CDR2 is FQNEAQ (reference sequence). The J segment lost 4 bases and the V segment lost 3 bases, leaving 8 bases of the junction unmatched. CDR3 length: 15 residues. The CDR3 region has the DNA TGTGCCAGCAGCTTGGGTAGGGGGCAGGGCACTGAAGCTTTCTTT. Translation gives CASSLGRGQGTEAFF.

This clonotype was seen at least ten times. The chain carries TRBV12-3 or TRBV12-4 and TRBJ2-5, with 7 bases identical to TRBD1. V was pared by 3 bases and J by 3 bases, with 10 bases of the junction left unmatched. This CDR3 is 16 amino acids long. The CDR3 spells CASSFSLGGEKETQYF. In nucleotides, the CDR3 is TGTGCCAGCAGTTTTAGTCTAGGGGGCGAGAAAGAGACCCAGTACTTC.

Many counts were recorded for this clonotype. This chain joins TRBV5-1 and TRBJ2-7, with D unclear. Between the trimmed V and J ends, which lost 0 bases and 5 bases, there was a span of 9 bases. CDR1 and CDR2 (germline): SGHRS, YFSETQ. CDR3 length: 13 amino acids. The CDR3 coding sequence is TGCGCCAGCAGCTTGGAACACCCAGACGAGCAGTACTTC. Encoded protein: CASSLEHPDEQYF.

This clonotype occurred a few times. The DNA of the CDR3 is TGTGCCAGCAGTGAAGGCGGCAGGGGATGGGAAGAGCAGTACTTC. This encodes CASSEGGRGWEEQYF. This chain joins TRBV6-1 and TRBJ2-7; D might be TRBD1 (6 bases). In germline, CDR1 is MNHNS, CDR2 SASEGT. V was clipped by 1 base and J by 7 bases, with 17 bases between them. The CDR3 totals 15 residues.

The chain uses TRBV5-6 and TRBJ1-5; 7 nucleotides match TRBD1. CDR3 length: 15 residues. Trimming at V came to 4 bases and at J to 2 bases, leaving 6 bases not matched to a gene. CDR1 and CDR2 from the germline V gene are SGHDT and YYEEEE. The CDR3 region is CASSRQGFGNQPQHF. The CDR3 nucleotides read TGTGCCAGCAGCCGACAGGGATTTGGCAATCAGCCCCAGCATTTT.

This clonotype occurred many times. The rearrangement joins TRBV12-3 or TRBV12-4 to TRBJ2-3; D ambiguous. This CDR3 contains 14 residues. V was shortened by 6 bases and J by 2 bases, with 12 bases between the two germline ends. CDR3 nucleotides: TGTGCCAGCAGCCCCTGGGCCCCCACAGATACGCAGTATTTT. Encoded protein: CASSPWAPTDTQYF.

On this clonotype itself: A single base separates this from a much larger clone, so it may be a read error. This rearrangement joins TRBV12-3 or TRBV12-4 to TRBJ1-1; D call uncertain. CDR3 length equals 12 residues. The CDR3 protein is CASSFANTETFF. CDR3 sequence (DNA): TGTGCCAGCAGTTTCGCGAACACTGAAACTTTCTTT.

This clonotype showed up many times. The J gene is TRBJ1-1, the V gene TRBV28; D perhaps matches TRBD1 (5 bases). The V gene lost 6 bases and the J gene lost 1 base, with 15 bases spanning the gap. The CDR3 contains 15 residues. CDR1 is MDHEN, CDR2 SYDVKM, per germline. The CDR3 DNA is TGTGCCAGCAGGATGCTTGGAGGGACGAACACTGAAGCTTTCTTT. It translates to CASRMLGGTNTEAFF. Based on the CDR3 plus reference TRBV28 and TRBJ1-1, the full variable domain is DVKVTQSSRYLVKRTGEKVFLECVQDMDHENMFWYRQDPGLGLRLIYFSYDVKMKEKGDIPEGYSVSREKKERFSLILESASTNQTSMYLCASRMLGGTNTEAFFGQGTRLTVV.

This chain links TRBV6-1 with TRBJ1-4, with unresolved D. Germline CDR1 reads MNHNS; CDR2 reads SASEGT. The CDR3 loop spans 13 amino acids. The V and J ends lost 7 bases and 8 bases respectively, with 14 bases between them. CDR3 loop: CASIGKGEEKLFF. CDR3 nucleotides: TGTGCCAGCATTGGGAAGGGTGAAGAAAAACTGTTTTTT.

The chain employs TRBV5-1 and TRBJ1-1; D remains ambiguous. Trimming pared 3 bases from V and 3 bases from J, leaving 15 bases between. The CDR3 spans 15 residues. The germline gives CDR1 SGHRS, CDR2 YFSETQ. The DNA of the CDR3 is TGCGCCAGCAGCTGGGAAACCAGGAGAGACACTGAAGCTTTCTTT. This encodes CASSWETRRDTEAFF.

The CDR3 loop is CASSSPYSNQPQHF. The CDR3 DNA follows: TGTGCCAGCAGTTCCCCCTATAGCAATCAGCCCCAGCATTTT. The chain uses TRBV28 and TRBJ1-5; no definite D call. V lost 4 bases and J 0 bases, leaving 7 bases between the germline ends. CDR1 is MDHEN and CDR2 is SYDVKM in the germline V gene. The CDR3 runs 14 residues.

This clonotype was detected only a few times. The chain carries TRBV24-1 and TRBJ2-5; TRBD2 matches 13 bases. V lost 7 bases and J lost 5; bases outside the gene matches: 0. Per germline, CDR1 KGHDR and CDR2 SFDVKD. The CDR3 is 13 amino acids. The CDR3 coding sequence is TGTGCCACCAGACTAGCGGGAGGGGAGACCCAGTACTTC. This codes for CATRLAGGETQYF.

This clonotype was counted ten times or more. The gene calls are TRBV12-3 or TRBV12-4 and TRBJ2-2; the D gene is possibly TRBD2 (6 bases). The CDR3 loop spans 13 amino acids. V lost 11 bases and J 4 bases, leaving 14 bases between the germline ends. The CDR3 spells CAGGRGRTGELFF. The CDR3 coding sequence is TGTGCCGGCGGGCGGGGACGCACCGGGGAGCTGTTTTTT.

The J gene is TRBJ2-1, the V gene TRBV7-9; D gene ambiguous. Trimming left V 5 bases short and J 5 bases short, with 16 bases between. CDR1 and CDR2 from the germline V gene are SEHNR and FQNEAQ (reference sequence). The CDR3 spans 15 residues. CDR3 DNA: TGTGCCAGCAGCCCCCATTGGGCATTAGACAATGAGCAGTTCTTC. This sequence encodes CASSPHWALDNEQFF. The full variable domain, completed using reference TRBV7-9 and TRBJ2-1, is DTGVSQNPRHKITKRGQNVTFRCDPISEHNRLYWYRQTLGQGPEFLTYFQNEAQLEKSRLLSDRFSAERPKGSFSTLEIQRTEQGDSAMYLCASSPHWALDNEQFFGPGTRLTVL.